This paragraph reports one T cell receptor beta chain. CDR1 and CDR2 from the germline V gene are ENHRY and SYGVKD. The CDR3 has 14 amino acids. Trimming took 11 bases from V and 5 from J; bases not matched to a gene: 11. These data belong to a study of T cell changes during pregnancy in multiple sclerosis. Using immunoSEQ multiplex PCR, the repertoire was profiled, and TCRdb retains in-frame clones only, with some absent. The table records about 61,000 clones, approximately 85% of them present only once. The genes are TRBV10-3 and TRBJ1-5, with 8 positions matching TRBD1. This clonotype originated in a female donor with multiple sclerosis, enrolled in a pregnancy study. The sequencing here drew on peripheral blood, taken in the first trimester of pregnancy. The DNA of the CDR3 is TGTGCCTCTACACCCGGACAGGGAGATCAGCCCCAGCATTTT. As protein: CASTPGQGDQPQHF.